Following are 21 T cell receptor beta chains from one sample sequenced in a study of CD8 T cells in ankylosing spondylitis. TCRdb independently ran MiXCR on the 5' RACE reads; one entry per CDR3 protein. The sample has around 330,000 distinct CDR3 sequences, around 10% seen once. Sequenced sample: blood, either unsorted or a sorted T cell fraction (not recorded which). Receptors were obtained from a female donor with ankylosing spondylitis or in good health (not recorded which).

This clonotype has at least ten counts. This chain joins TRBV10-3 and TRBJ1-2; no clear D. The CDR3 spans 15 residues. Germline CDR1 reads ENHRY; CDR2 reads SYGVKD. The V end was cut by 7 bases, the J end by 6 bases, with 21 bases between. The CDR3 region is CAINIGRGPYDGYTF. CDR3 DNA: TGTGCCATCAATATCGGCCGCGGCCCTTACGATGGCTACACCTTC.

V and J are TRBV7-9 and TRBJ2-1, with D maybe TRBD1 (6 bases). V was shortened by 1 base and J by 4 bases, with 17 bases between the two germline ends. Germline CDR1 is SEHNR and CDR2 is FQNEAQ (reference sequence). This CDR3 comprises 17 residues. In nucleotides, the CDR3 is TGTGCCAGCAGCTTAGGGGCAGGGGCATATCCTTACAATGAGCAGTTCTTC. Its protein product is CASSLGAGAYPYNEQFF.

The V gene is TRBV28, the J gene TRBJ1-6; 8 bases fit TRBD1. This CDR3 is 13 amino acids long. Germline CDR1 and CDR2: MDHEN and SYDVKM. V lost 7 bases and J lost 10; bases outside the gene matches: 6. The CDR3 loop is CASKQGGRSPLHF. Written as DNA, the CDR3 is TGTGCCAGCAAACAGGGGGGACGGTCACCCCTCCACTTT.

This clonotype appeared many times. J is TRBJ2-7 and V is TRBV20-1, with D possibly being TRBD1 (6 bases). CDR1 DFQATT and CDR2 SNEGSKA come from the germline V gene (reference sequence). Trimming stripped 5 bases from V and 0 bases from J, with 17 bases between. This CDR3 region has 15 residues. CDR3 nucleotide sequence: TGCAGTGCTGGAAAACAGGGTAGACTCTCCTACGAGCAGTACTTC. Translating it yields CSAGKQGRLSYEQYF.

In regard to this clonotype: A read error may explain this, as a much larger clone is one base away. The chain uses TRBV7-2 and TRBJ1-1; D call uncertain. Germline V gene data show CDR1 as SGHTA and CDR2 as FQGNSA. With 6 bases removed from V and 4 bases from J, the gap between germline ends came to 18 bases. CDR3 length: 15 amino acids. This chain's CDR3 is CASSLAGFVGTEAFF. The CDR3, as DNA: TGTGCCAGCAGTCTAGCGGGGTTCGTGGGCACTGAAGCTTTCTTT.

This clonotype was detected a few times. J is TRBJ2-2 and V is TRBV5-5, with a tentative D call TRBD1 (6 bases). The V end was cut by 3 bases, the J end by 6 bases, with 12 bases between. Germline CDR1 is SGHKS and CDR2 is YYEKEE (reference sequence). The CDR3 is 14 amino acids. The CDR3 nucleotides read TGTGCCAGCAGCTACGATACAGGGCCCGGGGAGCTGTTTTTT. It yields the protein CASSYDTGPGELFF.

This clonotype has a count of ten or more. J is TRBJ1-4 and V is TRBV7-9; the D is unclear. Germline assignment: CDR1 SEHNR and CDR2 FQNEAQ (reference sequence). V was shortened by 0 bases and J by 1 base, with 6 bases between the two germline ends. The CDR3 runs 15 residues. The CDR3 loop is CASSLAEITNEKLFF. Written as DNA, the CDR3 is TGTGCCAGCAGCTTAGCCGAGATAACTAATGAAAAACTGTTTTTT.

This clonotype came up many times. This chain links TRBV20-1 with TRBJ1-4; possible D gene TRBD1, 5 bases. The ends were cut back, 2 bases at V and 5 bases at J, with 12 bases in the middle. Germline assignment: CDR1 DFQATT and CDR2 SNEGSKA (reference sequence). CDR3 length: 14 amino acids. The CDR3 here is CSARTGTRNEKLFF. The CDR3 DNA sequence: TGCAGTGCTAGAACCGGGACGCGGAATGAAAAACTGTTTTTT.

A few counts support this clonotype. The V and J genes are TRBV27 and TRBJ2-1, with D possibly being TRBD1 (8 bases). The CDR3 runs 14 residues. Per the germline V gene, CDR1 is MNHEY and CDR2 is SMNVEV (reference sequence). V was clipped by 5 bases and J by 4 bases, with 12 bases between them. CDR3 nucleotides: TGTGCCAGCAGTATACAGGGGGGGTACAATGAGCAGTTCTTC. As protein: CASSIQGGYNEQFF.

The chain carries TRBV20-1 and TRBJ1-4, with 9 bases matching TRBD1. CDR1 is DFQATT and CDR2 is SNEGSKA in the germline V gene (reference sequence). V shed 5 bases and J 8 bases; nucleotides not matched to a gene: 12. The CDR3 loop spans 15 amino acids. The CDR3 nucleotides read TGCAGTGCTCGGCCGCCGGGACAGGGCGAGGAAAAACTGTTTTTT. Amino acids: CSARPPGQGEEKLFF.

The CDR3 coding sequence is TGCAGTGCTAGAGAGACCCCGACGTCGGGACTCCCTCCCTACGAGCAGTACTTC. It yields the protein CSARETPTSGLPPYEQYF. The rearrangement joins TRBV20-1 to TRBJ2-7, with D perhaps matching TRBD2 (6 bases). This CDR3 is 18 amino acids long. Germline V gene sequence: CDR1 DFQATT, CDR2 SNEGSKA (reference sequence). Between the trimmed V and J ends, which lost 0 bases and 2 bases, there was a span of 23 bases.

This chain joins TRBV5-1 and TRBJ2-2; 10 bases are shared with TRBD1. CDR1 is SGHRS, CDR2 YFSETQ, per germline. V gave up 4 bases and J gave up 3 bases; unmatched junction bases: 6. This CDR3 spans 16 amino acids. This chain's CDR3 is CASSKAGTGDTGELFF. CDR3 coding DNA: TGCGCCAGCAGCAAGGCCGGGACAGGGGACACCGGGGAGCTGTTTTTT.

This clonotype was counted ten times or more. CDR3 loop: CATSRDGATDTQYF. The DNA of the CDR3 is TGTGCCACCAGCAGAGATGGCGCAACAGATACGCAGTATTTT. The chain has TRBV15 and TRBJ2-3; D remains unclear. This CDR3 is 14 amino acids long. Germline CDR1 reads LNHNV; CDR2 reads YYDKDF (reference sequence). Trimming took off 0 bases at V and 3 bases at J, with 7 bases between the two ends.

This chain joins TRBV20-1 and TRBJ1-1; a possible D gene is TRBD1 (6 bases). The germline CDR1 and CDR2 sequences are DFQATT and SNEGSKA (reference sequence). The V end lost 1 base, the J end lost 1 base, and 19 bases lay between the germline ends. The CDR3 has 17 residues. The CDR3: CSARGGHQKPGNTEAFF. CDR3 nucleotide sequence: TGCAGTGCTAGAGGGGGACACCAAAAGCCCGGGAACACTGAAGCTTTCTTT.

There are a few counts of this clonotype. This chain joins TRBV10-3 and TRBJ1-5; D gene unclear. V dropped 11 bases and J dropped 4 bases, with 21 bases sitting between them. Germline V gene sequence: CDR1 ENHRY, CDR2 SYGVKD. CDR3 length: 15 residues. The CDR3 here is CAAKTEGGRNQPQHF. Here the CDR3 DNA reads TGTGCCGCGAAGACGGAGGGTGGTCGTAATCAGCCCCAGCATTTT.

This clonotype has a handful of counts. The chain has TRBV7-6 and TRBJ1-1; D unclear. V was trimmed by 5 bases and J by 0 bases, leaving 10 bases between them. From germline, CDR1 is SGHVS and CDR2 FNYEAQ. There are 14 residues in the CDR3. CDR3 sequence: CASSPSAVNTEAFF. CDR3 bases: TGTGCCAGCAGCCCCTCGGCGGTGAACACTGAAGCTTTCTTT.

This clonotype has a count of ten or more. V is TRBV7-9 and J is TRBJ2-6; 7 bases align to TRBD1. The CDR3 is 19 residues long. Germline V gives CDR1 SEHNR, CDR2 FQNEAQ (reference sequence). J gave up 0 bases and V 3 bases, and 11 bases lay outside the gene matches. DNA of the CDR3: TGTGCCAGCAGCTTGGATCCGGGACAGACCAACTCTGGGGCCAACGTCCTGACTTTC. Translated, it gives CASSLDPGQTNSGANVLTF.

This clonotype has ten or more counts. The CDR3 region is CASSLWGPSLQETQYF. The CDR3 DNA follows: TGTGCCAGCAGTTTATGGGGCCCGAGCCTTCAAGAGACCCAGTACTTC. The rearrangement uses TRBV12-3 or TRBV12-4 and TRBJ2-5, with D maybe TRBD1 (5 bases). With 2 bases removed from V and 2 bases from J, the gap between germline ends came to 15 bases. The CDR3 spans 16 residues.

There are a few counts of this clonotype. V gene TRBV5-1 combines with J gene TRBJ2-1; either TRBD1 or TRBD2 may fit D (5 bases each). The CDR3 spans 14 residues. V gave up 0 bases and J gave up 9 bases, with 13 bases separating them. Germline-derived CDR1 and CDR2 are SGHRS and YFSETQ. CDR3 DNA sequence: TGCGCCAGCAGCTTGGACGGGACGGTACGTGAGCAGTTCTTC. Amino acids: CASSLDGTVREQFF.

J is TRBJ2-1 and V is TRBV5-1; possibly TRBD1 or TRBD2 for D (5 bases each). Per the germline V gene, CDR1 is SGHRS and CDR2 is YFSETQ. CDR3 size: 18 residues. The V end lost 3 bases, the J end lost 6 bases, and 25 bases lay between the germline ends. The CDR3 here is CASSWGLLAISGPNEQFF. The DNA of the CDR3 is TGCGCCAGCAGCTGGGGCCTCCTCGCAATTTCGGGACCCAATGAGCAGTTCTTC.

The sample holds a few counts of this clonotype. The V and J genes are TRBV19 and TRBJ1-1; no firm D call. The CDR3 has 15 residues. Deletions cut 6 bases from V and 0 bases from J, with 14 bases between. From germline, CDR1 is LNHDA and CDR2 SQIVND (reference sequence). The CDR3 bases are TGTGCCAGTAGCTCCTCTTGGTCGGTGAACACTGAAGCTTTCTTT. Protein sequence: CASSSSWSVNTEAFF.